Following are 19 T cell receptor beta chains from one sample sequenced in a study of T cells in Graves' hyperthyroidism and ophthalmopathy. Using RNA transcripts as the source, TCR beta CDR3 regions were amplified. With the HTBI primer set, the TCR CDR3 went through a first round of RT-PCR. Each CDR3 protein gets one entry after TCRdb re-called the multiplex PCR reads with MiXCR. The sample yields approximately 640,000 distinct CDR3 sequences, 15% to 20% seen once. Material: blood. The receptors originated from a woman aged 25 to 39 with Graves' hyperthyroidism.

This chain links TRBV14 with TRBJ1-6; no definite D call. Per germline, CDR1 SGHDN and CDR2 FVKESK. V was trimmed by 1 base and J by 4 bases, leaving 5 bases between them. This CDR3 is built from 14 residues. CDR3 nucleotide sequence: TGTGCCAGCAGCCAAGTACGGTATAATTCACCCCTCCACTTT. Protein sequence: CASSQVRYNSPLHF.

This clonotype was counted at least ten times. The V and J genes are TRBV7-3 and TRBJ2-3, with 9 bases aligning to TRBD1. Germline CDR1 and CDR2: SGHTA and FQGTGA. V lost 5 bases and J lost 4; bases outside the gene matches: 4. The CDR3 length is 14 residues. The CDR3 bases are TGTGCCAGCAGCCATGACAGGGGGGCAGATACGCAGTATTTT. As protein: CASSHDRGADTQYF.

This clonotype has a count of ten or more. In DNA, the CDR3 is TGCAGCGTTGAAGAGGCGACGGAGGTAGCGGGAGTAGGAACCGGGGAGCTGTTTTTT. It translates to CSVEEATEVAGVGTGELFF. J is TRBJ2-2 and V is TRBV29-1; the match to TRBD2 covers 9 bases. The junction had 16 bases not matched to a gene; V was cut back by 0 bases and J by 5 bases. Per germline, CDR1 SQVTM and CDR2 ANQGSEA. CDR3 length: 19 amino acids.

This clonotype has a count of ten or more. In DNA form, the CDR3 reads TGCAGTGCTAGTTACCAGCCGGGGCAGTTCTTC. It is translated as CSASYQPGQFF. This chain connects TRBV20-1 to TRBJ2-1; D gene uncertain. Between the trimmed V and J ends, which lost 3 bases and 12 bases, there was a span of 12 bases. CDR1 and CDR2 from the germline V gene are DFQATT and SNEGSKA (reference sequence). The CDR3 loop spans 11 amino acids.

This clonotype showed up many times. The chain links TRBV5-1 to TRBJ2-5, with 10 bases aligning to TRBD2. The junction had 7 bases not matched to a gene; V was cut back by 3 bases and J by 5 bases. The CDR3 length is 15 residues. CDR1 is SGHRS and CDR2 is YFSETQ in the germline V gene. The CDR3 nucleotides are TGCGCCAGCAGCTCACTAGGACTAGCGGAGGAGACCCAGTACTTC. This translates into CASSSLGLAEETQYF.

About this clonotype itself: Possible read error: a much larger clone is one base away. The genes are TRBV27 and TRBJ1-1; TRBD1 matches 7 bases. Per the germline V gene, CDR1 is MNHEY and CDR2 is SMNVEV (reference sequence). This CDR3 has 15 residues. The junction had 10 bases not matched to a gene; V was cut back by 4 bases and J by 5 bases. The CDR3, as DNA: TGTGCCAGCAGTTCCCGACAGGGTGTGAGGACTGAAGCTTTCTTT. It codes for CASSSRQGVRTEAFF.

This clonotype was seen only once. This may be a read error, as it is one base from a much larger clone. The chain employs TRBV6-1 and TRBJ2-7; TRBD1 matches at 7 bases. The CDR3 sequence is 15 residues long. Germline-derived CDR1 and CDR2 are MNHNS and SASEGT. As DNA, the CDR3 is TGTGCCACCAGTGACCTCGGGACAGTGACCTACGAGCAGTACTTC. Translation gives CATSDLGTVTYEQYF.

As concerns this clonotype: This clone may be a read error of a much larger clone one base away. The rearrangement joins TRBV30 to TRBJ1-6; no firm D call. The CDR3 is made up of 13 amino acids. Germline V CDR1 and CDR2: GTSNPN, SVGIG (reference sequence). CDR3 in amino acids: CAWRQEARSPPHF. The CDR3 DNA sequence: TGTGCCTGGAGGCAAGAGGCAAGATCACCCCCCCACTTT.

The chain uses TRBV30 and TRBJ1-5; possible D gene TRBD1, 5 bases. This CDR3 comprises 15 residues. CDR1 is GTSNPN and CDR2 is SVGIG in the germline V gene (reference sequence). Trimming shortened V by 3 bases and J by 3 bases, and 15 bases separated the two germline ends. The chain's CDR3 is CAWSGTASVNQPQHF. The CDR3 nucleotides read TGTGCCTGGAGCGGGACGGCCTCCGTCAATCAGCCCCAGCATTTT.

This clonotype was seen a handful of times. CDR3 in DNA: TGTGCCAGCAGCGTAGCGGACAGGGAGGCCTACGAGCAGTACTTC. It specifies CASSVADREAYEQYF. The J gene is TRBJ2-7, the V gene TRBV9, with 8 bases that match TRBD1. The CDR3 covers 15 residues. Germline lookup yields CDR1 SGDLS and CDR2 YYNGEE. V was pared by 0 bases and J by 2 bases, with 4 bases of the junction left unmatched. Together with reference TRBV9 and TRBJ2-7, the CDR3 gives the full variable domain: DSGVTQTPKHLITATGQRVTLRCSPRSGDLSVYWYQQSLDQGLQFLIQYYNGEERAKGNILERFSAQQFPDLHSELNLSSLELGDSALYFCASSVADREAYEQYFGPGTRLTVT.

This clonotype was seen a few times. The chain has TRBV20-1 and TRBJ2-2; the match to TRBD1 covers 8 bases. Germline values: CDR1 DFQATT, CDR2 SNEGSKA (reference sequence). This CDR3 contains 15 residues. After removal of 4 bases from V and 1 base from J, the junction contained 5 bases not matched to a gene. The CDR3 here is CSAMDRVVNTGELFF. CDR3 DNA: TGCAGTGCTATGGACAGGGTTGTGAACACCGGGGAGCTGTTTTTT.

This clonotype occurred a few times. The chain employs TRBV30 and TRBJ2-2; 9 bases are shared with TRBD2. The V gene's germline CDR1 is GTSNPN and CDR2 SVGIG (reference sequence). The CDR3 loop spans 17 amino acids. With 0 bases clipped from V and 3 bases from J, the junction kept 8 bases outside the gene matches. The CDR3 DNA follows: TGTGCCTGGAGTGTACGAAGACTAGCGGTTGACACCGGGGAGCTGTTTTTT. Protein sequence: CAWSVRRLAVDTGELFF.

The CDR3 loop reads CASSTPGPLSTDTQYF. Written as DNA, the CDR3 is TGTGCCAGTAGTACTCCAGGACCACTAAGCACAGATACGCAGTATTTT. The V gene is TRBV19, the J gene TRBJ2-3, with D hard to call. V lost 4 bases, J lost 0 bases, and 14 bases lay in between. Germline V gene data show CDR1 as LNHDA and CDR2 as SQIVND (reference sequence). The length of the CDR3 is 16 residues. Based on the CDR3 plus reference TRBV19 and TRBJ2-3, the full variable domain is DGGITQSPKYLFRKEGQNVTLSCEQNLNHDAMYWYRQDPGQGLRLIYYSQIVNDFQKGDIAEGYSVSREKKESFPLTVTSAQKNPTAFYLCASSTPGPLSTDTQYFGPGTRLTVL.

The sample holds many counts of this clonotype. The chain employs TRBV20-1 and TRBJ2-1; the D gene is possibly TRBD1 (5 bases). V was cut by 3 bases and J by 7 bases, with 19 bases left in between. Germline values: CDR1 DFQATT, CDR2 SNEGSKA (reference sequence). CDR3 length equals 15 residues. The CDR3 bases are TGCAGTGCTAGGATGCAGGGAAAGCCGGGTAATGAGCAGTTCTTC. Translation: CSARMQGKPGNEQFF.

This clonotype turned up a few times. This chain uses TRBV5-1 with TRBJ1-1; D remains unclear. V was clipped by 2 bases and J by 4 bases, with 12 bases between them. Germline V gives CDR1 SGHRS, CDR2 YFSETQ. The CDR3 runs to 14 residues. In DNA, the CDR3 is TGCGCCAGCAGCTTTACCTGGGGAGGCACTGAAGCTTTCTTT. This translates into CASSFTWGGTEAFF.

This clonotype was recorded at least ten times. The chain carries TRBV28 and TRBJ2-5, with D perhaps TRBD1 or TRBD2 (5 bases each). Germline CDR1 and CDR2: MDHEN and SYDVKM. V was shortened by 3 bases and J by 5 bases, with 19 bases between the two germline ends. This CDR3 is 16 amino acids long. CDR3 region: CASSFEEIGREETQYF. CDR3 DNA sequence: TGTGCCAGCAGTTTTGAGGAGATTGGCAGGGAGGAGACCCAGTACTTC.

This sequence joins TRBV12-3 or TRBV12-4 and TRBJ2-5; 10 positions agree with TRBD2. The CDR3 has 16 amino acids. V dropped 7 bases and J dropped 4; count of bases not matched to a gene: 12. DNA for the CDR3: TGTGCCAGCAACTCACGGGGCCGACTAGCGGGAGAGACCCAGTACTTC. It translates to CASNSRGRLAGETQYF.

Many counts were recorded for this clonotype. The V and J genes are TRBV7-3 and TRBJ2-3; 8 positions agree with TRBD2. The CDR3 is 16 amino acids. CDR1 is SGHTA, CDR2 FQGTGA, per germline. V lost 4 bases and J lost 6; bases outside the gene matches: 12. This chain's CDR3 is CASSSPERESGDTQYF. CDR3 bases: TGTGCCAGCAGCTCACCGGAGCGGGAGAGTGGGGATACGCAGTATTTT.

This sequence joins TRBV6-1 and TRBJ1-3, with D possibly matching TRBD1 (5 bases). Germline CDR1 reads MNHNS; CDR2 reads SASEGT. V was cut by 7 bases and J by 0 bases, with 10 bases left in between. This CDR3 spans 14 amino acids. CDR3 protein: CASNRDYSGNTIYF. CDR3 in DNA: TGTGCCAGCAACCGGGACTACTCTGGAAACACCATATATTTT.